The rows below give T cell receptor beta chains drawn from one sample of a study of blood T cell repertoires in COVID-19. The data were produced by immunoSEQ multiplex PCR, yet TCRdb's version contains in-frame clones alone and is incomplete. The repertoire includes 50,000 or so clones, 81% of them detected once, and 4% to 5.5% sits in the top ten. Sequencing was carried out using peripheral blood. These receptors originate from a woman in her sixties or seventies with acute or convalescent COVID-19. CDR3s include the opening cysteine and the closing phenylalanine or tryptophan. A D gene is named only where the DNA matches it firmly. The size of a clone is reported for some rows only, either as once, few or many, or as a class for expanded clones.

cdr3_aa,cdr3_nt,clone_size,j_call,d_call,v_call
CASSDSLAGPRNEQFF,TGTGCCAGCAGTGATTCGTTAGCGGGACCACGCAATGAGCAGTTCTTC,.,TRBJ2-1,TRBD2,TRBV6-1
CASSISGTGSINEQFF,TGTGCCAGTAGTATTTCCGGGACAGGGAGCATCAATGAGCAGTTCTTC,few,TRBJ2-1,TRBD1,TRBV19
CASSLERQGAREQYF,TGTGCCAGCAGCTTGGAAAGGCAGGGGGCACGGGAGCAGTACTTC,.,TRBJ2-7,TRBD1,TRBV5-4
CASSSDRAYGYTF,TGTGCCAGCAGTTCAGACAGGGCCTATGGCTACACCTTC,.,TRBJ1-2,TRBD1,TRBV6-6
CASSGYREHEEKLFF,TGTGCCAGCAGCGGGTACAGGGAACATGAGGAAAAACTGTTTTTT,few,TRBJ1-4,.,TRBV5-8
CASGAGGDGLNYGYTF,TGCGCCAGCGGAGCCGGGGGGGACGGACTTAACTATGGCTACACCTTC,few,TRBJ1-2,.,TRBV10-2
CASSWDRGQTDTQYF,TGTGCCAGCAGCTGGGACAGGGGGCAAACAGATACGCAGTATTTT,.,TRBJ2-3,TRBD1,TRBV11-2
CASTHLAGGNSPLHF,TGTGCCAGTACCCACCTGGCGGGCGGTAATTCACCCCTCCACTTT,.,TRBJ1-6,.,TRBV19
CASSQRPQRHNSPLHF,TGTGCCAGCAGCCAAAGGCCCCAGAGGCATAATTCACCCCTCCACTTT,.,TRBJ1-6,.,TRBV3-1/TRBV3-2
CASSQASGLNTDTQYF,TGCGCCAGCAGCCAAGCCAGCGGGCTTAACACAGATACGCAGTATTTT,.,TRBJ2-3,.,TRBV4-1
CASSRTDSEQYF,TGTGCCAGCAGTAGGACAGACTCCGAGCAGTACTTC,.,TRBJ2-7,.,TRBV11-3
CATSDLLGVGEQFF,TGTGCCACCAGTGATTTGCTAGGGGTCGGTGAGCAGTTCTTC,.,TRBJ2-1,.,TRBV24-1
CASSPQPGGSYEQYF,TGTGCCAGCAGTCCACAGCCCGGGGGCTCCTACGAGCAGTACTTC,.,TRBJ2-7,.,TRBV3-1/TRBV3-2
CASSHRGYNEQFF,TGTGCCAGCAGTCACCGGGGATATAATGAGCAGTTCTTC,.,TRBJ2-1,.,TRBV6-2/TRBV6-3
CASSALAGGPDEQFF,TGCGCCAGCAGCGCACTAGCGGGAGGGCCTGATGAGCAGTTCTTC,.,TRBJ2-1,TRBD2,TRBV5-1
CASRTPLTAVDEQFF,TGTGCCAGCAGGACCCCGCTTACTGCGGTCGATGAGCAGTTCTTC,.,TRBJ2-1,.,TRBV7-9
CASSFGDRSKLIF,TGTGCCAGCAGTTTCGGGGACAGGTCGAAGTTGATCTTT,few,TRBJ1-1,TRBD1,TRBV12-3/TRBV12-4
CATSDFPGQGAQDTQYF,TGTGCCACCAGTGATTTCCCTGGACAGGGGGCGCAAGATACGCAGTATTTT,few,TRBJ2-3,TRBD1,TRBV24-1
CASSLTEPSTDTQYF,TGTGCCAGCTCCCTAACTGAACCGAGCACAGATACGCAGTATTTT,.,TRBJ2-3,.,TRBV2
CASSLAIGGDTQYF,TGCGCCAGCAGCTTGGCCATAGGAGGAGATACGCAGTATTTT,.,TRBJ2-3,.,TRBV5-1
CASRWDRGRFTEAFF,TGTGCCAGCAGGTGGGATCGGGGTCGGTTCACTGAAGCTTTCTTT,.,TRBJ1-1,.,TRBV27
CASSPPGFGDTQYF,TGTGCCAGCAGCCCTCCGGGATTTGGAGATACGCAGTATTTT,.,TRBJ2-3,.,TRBV14
CASSTGGTTLYGYTF,TGTGCCAGCAGCACCGGGGGGACTACCCTTTATGGCTACACCTTC,.,TRBJ1-2,.,TRBV5-4
CASSPFRGFEAFF,TGTGCCAGCAGCCCCTTCAGGGGATTTGAAGCTTTCTTT,.,TRBJ1-1,.,TRBV7-9
CASTPTSGTYEQYF,TGTGCCAGCACCCCGACTAGCGGGACCTACGAGCAGTACTTC,.,TRBJ2-7,TRBD2,TRBV6-5
CASSHKIAGTYNEQFF,TGTGCCAGCAGTCACAAAATAGCGGGCACCTACAATGAGCAGTTCTTC,.,TRBJ2-1,TRBD2,TRBV6-6
CASRGRDRDGYTF,TGTGCCAGCAGGGGCCGGGACAGGGATGGCTACACCTTC,once,TRBJ1-2,TRBD1,TRBV2
CASRGLVEAGELFF,TGTGCCAGCAGGGGACTAGTTGAAGCCGGGGAGCTGTTTTTT,.,TRBJ2-2,TRBD2,TRBV2
CASSFRQNNSPLHF,TGTGCCAGCAGTTTTCGACAGAATAATTCACCCCTCCACTTT,few,TRBJ1-6,.,TRBV27
CATSDFRQGAVYGYTF,TGTGCCACCAGTGATTTTAGGCAGGGGGCTGTCTATGGCTACACCTTC,few,TRBJ1-2,TRBD1,TRBV24-1
CASSELVRGKLYF,TGTGCCAGCAGTGAACTGGTAAGGGGAAAGCTGTATTTT,.,TRBJ1-5,.,TRBV2
CATSTATSGSNEQFF,TGTGCCACCAGCACCGCGACTAGCGGGAGCAATGAGCAGTTCTTC,once,TRBJ2-1,TRBD2,TRBV15
CASSYPGTVPTEAFF,TGTGCCAGCAGTTACCCCGGGACAGTCCCCACTGAAGCTTTCTTC,.,TRBJ1-1,TRBD1,TRBV6-5
CASSLEEASSYEQYF,TGTGCCAGCAGCTTAGAGGAGGCATCCTCCTACGAGCAGTACTTC,.,TRBJ2-7,.,TRBV7-2
CASSVREQGVEQYF,TGTGCCAGCAGTGTACGAGAACAGGGTGTTGAGCAGTACTTC,.,TRBJ2-7,.,TRBV2
CASSLTSGAPNEQFF,TGCGCCAGCAGCTTGACTAGCGGAGCCCCCAATGAGCAGTTCTTC,.,TRBJ2-1,TRBD2,TRBV5-1
CASSLTGYEQYF,TGTGCCAGCAGTCTGACAGGCTACGAGCAGTACTTC,.,TRBJ2-7,.,TRBV6-5
CASSYGTYGGYEQYF,TGTGCCAGCAGCTATGGGACCTACGGAGGGTACGAGCAGTACTTC,few,TRBJ2-7,.,TRBV7-2
CASSREGHEQYF,TGTGCCAGCAGCCGCGAGGGCCACGAGCAGTACTTC,.,TRBJ2-7,.,TRBV11-3
CASSPQLEGTEAFF,TGTGCCAGCAGCCCACAATTGGAGGGCACTGAAGCTTTCTTT,.,TRBJ1-1,.,TRBV7-8
CASSLGGTGGTEAFF,TGCGCCAGCAGCTTGGGTGGCACCGGGGGCACTGAAGCTTTCTTT,.,TRBJ1-1,.,TRBV5-1
CASSAGQGRSNQPQHF,TGTGCCAGCAGCGCTGGACAGGGGCGGTCAAATCAGCCCCAGCATTTT,.,TRBJ1-5,TRBD1,TRBV2
CASSLANNQNSPLHF,TGTGCCAGCAGCTTAGCGAACAACCAGAACTCACCCCTCCACTTT,.,TRBJ1-6,.,TRBV7-8
CASSPAGVISPLHF,TGTGCCAGCAGCCCGGCAGGGGTGATTTCACCCCTCCACTTT,.,TRBJ1-6,.,TRBV7-2
CASSNPPITVNTEAFF,TGCGCCAGCAGCAATCCCCCTATTACAGTGAACACTGAAGCTTTCTTT,few,TRBJ1-1,.,TRBV5-1
CASSEREPYNEQFF,TGTGCCAGCAGTGAGCGGGAACCTTACAATGAGCAGTTCTTC,.,TRBJ2-1,.,TRBV2
CASSIRVNEQYF,TGTGCCAGTAGTATACGAGTAAACGAGCAGTACTTC,.,TRBJ2-7,.,TRBV19
CASSRTSGRNEQFF,TGTGCCAGTAGTCGGACTAGCGGGCGTAATGAGCAGTTCTTC,.,TRBJ2-1,TRBD2,TRBV19
CASSYFSGGTNYGYTF,TGTGCCAGCAGTTACTTTTCAGGGGGAACTAACTATGGCTACACCTTC,.,TRBJ1-2,TRBD1,TRBV6-5